This T cell receptor beta chain is from a study of blood T cells in healthy people across ages. General study results and limits: A roughly linear fall in TCR beta diversity per million T cells was seen with increasing age. Aged donors had fewer naive CD4+ cells and lower diversity than long-lived donors.

On this clonotype itself: Its antigen is not identified.

The CDR3 contains 17 residues. The J segment lost 5 bases and the V segment lost 5 bases, leaving 13 bases of the junction unmatched. The germline V gene encodes CDR1 MGHDK and CDR2 SYGVNS. A second PCR of 7 to 11 cycles used a sample-barcoded 5' primer and a J-beta primer mix. Every cDNA molecule bore a tag from a template-switch adaptor containing 12 random nucleotides. TCRdb passed the 5' RACE reads through MiXCR, listing each CDR3 protein once. Of about 1,400,000 distinct CDR3 sequences in the sample, roughly 40% were seen once. Every donor provided approximately 10 milliliters of peripheral blood.

The chain uses TRBV25-1 and TRBJ1-2; 11 bases align to TRBD1. Input material: blood. The receptor's source is a woman between 18 and 30 years old in good health. CDR3 DNA: TGTGCCAGCAGTCACGGACAGGGGGCTGCTAGAAGTTATGGCTACACCTTC. Translated, it gives CASSHGQGAARSYGYTF.